Presented here are 23 T cell receptor beta chains from one specimen sequenced in a study of blood T cell repertoires in COVID-19. TCRdb keeps only in-frame clones here, not all; method: immunoSEQ multiplex PCR. The data contain about 320,000 clones, approximately 85% of them singletons. The sample taken for sequencing was peripheral blood. The receptors originated from a human donor in a cohort sampled during active COVID-19.

The J gene is TRBJ2-3, the V gene TRBV9; 8 bases agree with TRBD2. The CDR3 extends over 15 amino acids. Germline loops: CDR1 SGDLS, CDR2 YYNGEE. The V segment lost 3 bases and the J segment 4 bases; nucleotides outside the gene matches: 7. The CDR3 loop is CASSGPLAGADTQYF. CDR3 DNA sequence: TGTGCCAGCAGCGGACCTCTAGCGGGCGCAGATACGCAGTATTTT.

The rearrangement links TRBV12-3 or TRBV12-4 to TRBJ1-5; 7 nucleotides match TRBD1. With V trimmed by 5 bases and J by 7 bases, 5 bases remained unmatched. CDR3 length: 13 amino acids. The CDR3 sequence: CASSPQGGQPQHF. The CDR3 bases are TGTGCCAGCAGTCCCCAGGGGGGCCAGCCCCAGCATTTT.

The chain is built from TRBV2 and TRBJ1-2, with 9 bases matching TRBD1. J gave up 6 bases and V 4 bases, and 15 bases lay outside the gene matches. CDR1 and CDR2 (germline): SNHLY, FYNNEI. CDR3 size: 17 residues. The CDR3: CASSGGLGQGGSDGYTF. CDR3 bases: TGTGCCAGCAGTGGGGGCCTGGGACAGGGAGGGAGCGATGGCTACACCTTC. The full variable domain, rest sourced from reference TRBV2 and TRBJ1-2, is EPEVTQTPSHQVTQMGQEVILRCVPISNHLYFYWYRQILGQKVEFLVSFYNNEISEKSEIFDDQFSVERPDGSNFTLKIRSTKLEDSAMYFCASSGGLGQGGSDGYTFGSGTRLTVV.

The J gene is TRBJ2-1, the V gene TRBV7-3; tentatively, D is TRBD2 (5 bases). Deletions cut 5 bases from V and 9 bases from J, with 11 bases between. Per the germline V gene, CDR1 is SGHTA and CDR2 is FQGTGA. CDR3 size: 12 residues. The CDR3 sequence is CASSPTGVEQFF. CDR3 bases: TGTGCCAGCAGCCCAACCGGGGTTGAGCAGTTCTTC.

V is TRBV5-6 and J is TRBJ2-1; the D is unclear. Germline loops: CDR1 SGHDT, CDR2 YYEEEE. CDR3 length: 12 residues. V was trimmed by 2 bases and J by 6 bases, leaving 6 bases between them. The CDR3 reads CASSFVSNEQFF. CDR3 nucleotide sequence: TGTGCCAGCAGCTTCGTATCCAATGAGCAGTTCTTC.

The CDR3 protein is CASSITGFGNTIYF. In DNA form, the CDR3 reads TGCGCCAGCAGCATTACAGGGTTCGGAAACACCATATATTTT. The chain combines TRBV5-1 with TRBJ1-3; possibly TRBD1 for D (6 bases). From germline, CDR1 is SGHRS and CDR2 YFSETQ. This CDR3 is built from 14 residues. The V and J ends lost 4 bases and 4 bases respectively, with 12 bases between them.

Here the CDR3 reads CASERQAGGNSNQPQHF. The CDR3 DNA reads as TGCGCCAGCGAGAGACAGGCTGGGGGTAATAGCAATCAGCCCCAGCATTTT. The genes are TRBV5-1 and TRBJ1-5; perhaps TRBD1 as D (6 bases). The V gene's germline CDR1 is SGHRS and CDR2 YFSETQ. CDR3 size: 17 residues. Trimming cost V 7 bases and J 0 bases, with 20 bases left between them. The full variable domain, its missing parts supplied by reference TRBV5-1 and TRBJ1-5, is KAGVTQTPRYLIKTRGQQVTLSCSPISGHRSVSWYQQTPGQGLQFLFEYFSETQRNKGNFPGRFSGRQFSNSRSEMNVSTLELGDSALYLCASERQAGGNSNQPQHFGDGTRLSIL.

V gene TRBV28 combines with J gene TRBJ1-2; 11 bases agree with TRBD1. V was pared by 3 bases and J by 6 bases, with 12 bases of the junction left unmatched. The CDR3 consists of 17 residues. CDR1 and CDR2 (germline): MDHEN, SYDVKM. Here the CDR3 reads CASSLPGRTGGGDGYTF. CDR3 in DNA: TGTGCCAGCAGTTTGCCGGGGAGGACAGGGGGCGGGGATGGCTACACCTTC.

The chain links TRBV3-1 (or the pseudogene TRBV3-2) to TRBJ2-1; tentative D call: TRBD2 (6 bases). This CDR3 region has 14 residues. V was pared by 4 bases and J by 4 bases, with 11 bases between. The germline CDR1 and CDR2 sequences are LGHDT and YNNKEL (reference sequence). The CDR3 protein is CASSRRDEYNEQFF. In nucleotides, the CDR3 is TGTGCCAGCAGCCGGCGGGACGAATACAATGAGCAGTTCTTC.

This chain connects TRBV30 to TRBJ1-5, with D possibly TRBD1 on 5 matching bases. Between the trimmed V and J ends, which lost 6 bases and 1 base, there was a span of 7 bases. Germline V gene data show CDR1 as GTSNPN and CDR2 as SVGIG (reference sequence). The CDR3 extends over 12 amino acids. Here the CDR3 reads CACRGSNQPQHF. In DNA form, the CDR3 reads TGTGCCTGTAGGGGAAGCAATCAGCCCCAGCATTTT.

The J gene is TRBJ1-3, the V gene TRBV7-6; the match to TRBD1 covers 9 bases. The CDR3 is 16 residues long. Looked up from germline, CDR1 is SGHVS and CDR2 is FNYEAQ. The junction had 7 bases not matched to a gene; V was cut back by 3 bases and J by 4 bases. DNA of the CDR3: TGTGCCAGCAGCTTCCGGAGGACAGGGGAAGGAAACACCATATATTTT. Its translation is CASSFRRTGEGNTIYF. The full variable domain, rest sourced from reference TRBV7-6 and TRBJ1-3, is GAGVSQSPRYKVTKRGQDVALRCDPISGHVSLYWYRQALGQGPEFLTYFNYEAQQDKSGLPNDRFSAERPEGSISTLTIQRTEQRDSAMYRCASSFRRTGEGNTIYFGEGSWLTVV.

Comments on this clone: The same CDR3 arises from other DNA sequences in this sample as well. The gene calls are TRBV6-5 and TRBJ1-5, with 7 bases lining up with TRBD1. Germline V gene lookup returns CDR1 MNHEY and CDR2 SVGAGI. V was clipped by 6 bases and J by 4 bases; unmatched bases: 6. CDR3 length: 14 residues. The CDR3: CASSPRQGNQPQHF. CDR3 in DNA: TGTGCCAGCAGCCCCAGACAGGGAAATCAGCCCCAGCATTTT.

V gene TRBV24-1 combines with J gene TRBJ2-4, with 7 bases fitting TRBD1. The germline CDR1 and CDR2 sequences are KGHDR and SFDVKD. CDR3 size: 14 residues. The J segment lost 8 bases and the V segment lost 4 bases, leaving 7 bases of the junction unmatched. The DNA of the CDR3 is TGTGCCACCAGTGAGGGGACAGACTTGGACATTCAGTACTTC. Its translation: CATSEGTDLDIQYF.

This rearrangement joins TRBV20-1 to TRBJ1-2; 8 nucleotides line up with TRBD1. Germline values: CDR1 DFQATT, CDR2 SNEGSKA (reference sequence). This CDR3 contains 11 residues. Germline trimming cut 5 bases from V and 11 bases from J; bases unmatched to any gene: 7. DNA for the CDR3: TGCAGTGCTCCCACGGGACAGGAGTACACCTTC. This translates into CSAPTGQEYTF.

The V call is TRBV27, the J call TRBJ2-1; TRBD1 agrees at 8 bases. Trimming cost V 7 bases and J 4 bases; bases outside gene matches: 3. This CDR3 is 13 amino acids long. Germline V gene data show CDR1 as MNHEY and CDR2 as SMNVEV (reference sequence). The CDR3 loop reads CASTGTGYNEQFF. The CDR3 nucleotides read TGTGCCAGCACCGGGACAGGTTACAATGAGCAGTTCTTC.

The chain links TRBV19 to TRBJ2-7; D gene uncertain. Germline values: CDR1 LNHDA, CDR2 SQIVND (reference sequence). Trimming left V 4 bases short and J 7 bases short, with 11 bases between. CDR3 length: 12 amino acids. DNA of the CDR3: TGTGCCAGTAGTACCTACTTCGGGGAGCAGTACTTC. Amino acids: CASSTYFGEQYF.

The genes are TRBV4-1 and TRBJ2-7, with 7 bases aligning to TRBD2. With V trimmed by 4 bases and J by 2 bases, 8 bases remained unmatched. The CDR3 is made up of 15 amino acids. Germline V gives CDR1 MGHRA, CDR2 YSYEKL. The DNA for the CDR3 is TGCGCCAGCAGCCCCCGGGGCGGGGGTGCCTACGAGCAGTACTTC. The encoded protein is CASSPRGGGAYEQYF.

This chain uses TRBV24-1 with TRBJ1-1; D is undetermined. CDR3 length: 14 residues. Per germline, CDR1 KGHDR and CDR2 SFDVKD. The V end was cut by 5 bases, the J end by 6 bases, with 15 bases between. The CDR3 loop reads CATSGGGKGAEAFF. The CDR3 DNA reads TGTGCCACCAGTGGAGGCGGGAAGGGTGCTGAAGCTTTCTTT.

This sequence joins TRBV6-1 and TRBJ1-2; 7 bases are a match to TRBD1. With V trimmed by 2 bases and J by 6 bases, 6 bases remained unmatched. This CDR3 region has 14 residues. CDR1 and CDR2 (germline): MNHNS, SASEGT. CDR3 DNA: TGTGCCAGCAGTGAAAGGGGCAGGGGGAATGGCTACACCTTC. This encodes CASSERGRGNGYTF.

The sample holds one count of this clone. This chain uses TRBV5-4 with TRBJ1-2; D unresolved. The CDR3 loop spans 13 amino acids. Germline V gene lookup returns CDR1 SGHNT and CDR2 YYREEE (reference sequence). The ends were cut back, 2 bases at V and 5 bases at J, with 10 bases in the middle. This CDR3 reads CASSFNRGYGYTF. In DNA form, the CDR3 reads TGTGCCAGCAGCTTTAATCGAGGATATGGCTACACCTTC.

As regards this clone: A junction end diverges from the germline sequence, so it may reflect a read error. The V call is TRBV7-9, the J call TRBJ1-2; 7 bases agree with TRBD1. CDR1 and CDR2 (germline): SEHNR, FQNEAQ (reference sequence). The CDR3 totals 13 residues. CDR3: CASRLLTGATGAF. The CDR3 nucleotides read TGTGCCAGCAGACTCCTGACAGGAGCTACAGGGGCCTTC.

The CDR3 loop reads CASSNSYRVVAFF. As DNA, the CDR3 is TGTGCCAGCAGCAACTCCTACCGGGTGGTTGCTTTCTTT. This chain joins TRBV12-3 or TRBV12-4 and TRBJ1-1; D ambiguous. V shed 6 bases and J shed 11 bases, with 19 bases lying between them. The CDR3 consists of 13 residues.

This clone is a singleton in its sample. The V gene is TRBV5-1, the J gene TRBJ2-2; 7 nucleotides line up with TRBD1. CDR1 is SGHRS, CDR2 YFSETQ, per germline. The J segment lost 7 bases and the V segment lost 5 bases, leaving 8 bases of the junction unmatched. The CDR3 spans 14 residues. CDR3 residues: CASRLDRAYGELFF. The CDR3 nucleotides read TGCGCCAGCAGGTTAGACAGGGCATACGGGGAGCTGTTTTTT.